This T cell receptor beta chain is drawn from a study of blood T cell repertoires in COVID-19. Study in general: Acute and convalescent COVID-19 samples came from the United States, Italy and Spain. Sample material is recorded as cDNA or gDNA derived from T cells, B-cell-depleted T cells, or PBMCs.

Trimming cost V 7 bases and J 5 bases, with 13 bases left between them. Germline V gives CDR1 SGHRS, CDR2 YFSETQ. The CDR3 runs to 13 residues. Per the original data handling: Amplification of reference gene primers was used by the study to estimate nucleated cell counts. Generated by immunoSEQ multiplex PCR, the TCRdb table keeps only in-frame clones and is missing some. That table supplies the V and J calls and clone size; D and trimming were determined from the DNA. This sample has roughly 100,000 clones; 91% occur once, and the top ten carry roughly 4.5%. The source material was peripheral blood. This TCR was sampled from a man between 18 and 29 years old with acute or convalescent COVID-19. The rearrangement links TRBV5-1 to TRBJ2-1, with D unclear. CDR3 sequence reads: CASQLDMDNEQFF. CDR3 nucleotide sequence: TGCGCCAGCCAACTCGACATGGACAATGAGCAGTTCTTC.